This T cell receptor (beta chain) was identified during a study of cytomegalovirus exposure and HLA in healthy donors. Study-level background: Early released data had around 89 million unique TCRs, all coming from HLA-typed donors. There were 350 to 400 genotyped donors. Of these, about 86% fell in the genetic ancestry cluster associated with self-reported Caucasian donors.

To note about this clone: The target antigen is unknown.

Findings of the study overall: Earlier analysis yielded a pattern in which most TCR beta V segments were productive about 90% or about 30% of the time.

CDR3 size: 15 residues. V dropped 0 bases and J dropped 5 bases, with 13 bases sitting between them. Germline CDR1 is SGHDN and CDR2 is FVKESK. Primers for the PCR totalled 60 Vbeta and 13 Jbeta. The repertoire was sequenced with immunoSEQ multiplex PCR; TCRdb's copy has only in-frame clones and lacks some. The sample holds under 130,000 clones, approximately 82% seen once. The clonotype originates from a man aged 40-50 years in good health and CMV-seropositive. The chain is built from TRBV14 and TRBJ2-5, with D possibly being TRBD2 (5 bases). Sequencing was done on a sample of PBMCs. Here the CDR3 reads CASSQERLLRETQYF. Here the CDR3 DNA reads TGTGCCAGCAGCCAAGAAAGACTACTCCGGGAGACCCAGTACTTC.